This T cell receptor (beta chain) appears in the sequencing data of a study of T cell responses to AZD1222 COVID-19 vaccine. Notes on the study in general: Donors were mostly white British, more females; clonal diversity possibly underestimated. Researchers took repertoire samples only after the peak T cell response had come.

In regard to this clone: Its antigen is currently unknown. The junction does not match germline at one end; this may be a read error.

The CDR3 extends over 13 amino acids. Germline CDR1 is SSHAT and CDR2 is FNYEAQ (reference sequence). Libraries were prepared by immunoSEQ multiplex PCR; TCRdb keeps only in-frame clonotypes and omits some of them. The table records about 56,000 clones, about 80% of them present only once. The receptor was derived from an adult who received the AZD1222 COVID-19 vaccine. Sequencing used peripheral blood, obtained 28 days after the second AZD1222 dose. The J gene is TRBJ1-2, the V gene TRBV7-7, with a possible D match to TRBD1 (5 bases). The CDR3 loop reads CASSPRQSYGYTF. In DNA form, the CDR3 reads TGTGCTAGCAGCCCTAGACAGAGTTATGGCTACACCTTC.